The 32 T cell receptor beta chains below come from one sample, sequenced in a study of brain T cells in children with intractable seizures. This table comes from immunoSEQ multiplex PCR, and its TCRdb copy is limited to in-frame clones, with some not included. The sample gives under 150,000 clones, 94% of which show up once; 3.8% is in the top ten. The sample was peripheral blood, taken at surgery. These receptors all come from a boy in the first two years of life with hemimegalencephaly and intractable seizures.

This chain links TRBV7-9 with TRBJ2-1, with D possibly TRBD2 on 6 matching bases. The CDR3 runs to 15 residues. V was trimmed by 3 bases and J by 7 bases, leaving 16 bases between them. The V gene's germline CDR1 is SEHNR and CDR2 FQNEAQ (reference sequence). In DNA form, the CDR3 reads TGTGCCAGCAGCTTGGGCGGGATGGGGAGGAATGAGCAGTTCTTC. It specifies CASSLGGMGRNEQFF.

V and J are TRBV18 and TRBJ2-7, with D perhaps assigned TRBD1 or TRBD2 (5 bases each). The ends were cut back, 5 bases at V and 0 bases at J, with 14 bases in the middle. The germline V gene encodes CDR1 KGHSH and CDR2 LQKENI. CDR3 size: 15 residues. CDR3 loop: CASSKGRASSYEQYF. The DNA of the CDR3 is TGTGCCAGCTCAAAGGGACGGGCTAGCTCCTACGAGCAGTACTTC.

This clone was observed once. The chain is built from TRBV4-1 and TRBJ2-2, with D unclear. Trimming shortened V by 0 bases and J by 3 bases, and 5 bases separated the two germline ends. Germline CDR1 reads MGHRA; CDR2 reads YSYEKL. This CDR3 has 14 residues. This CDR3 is CASSQELYTGELFF. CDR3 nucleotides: TGCGCCAGCAGCCAAGAACTATACACCGGGGAGCTGTTTTTT.

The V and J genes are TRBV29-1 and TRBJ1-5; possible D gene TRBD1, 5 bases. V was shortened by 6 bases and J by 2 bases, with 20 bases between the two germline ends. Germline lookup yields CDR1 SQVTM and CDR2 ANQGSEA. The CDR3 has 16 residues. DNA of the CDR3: TGCAGCGTCTCCACCGGGCAGTTAGGGGGCAATCAGCCCCAGCATTTT. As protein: CSVSTGQLGGNQPQHF.

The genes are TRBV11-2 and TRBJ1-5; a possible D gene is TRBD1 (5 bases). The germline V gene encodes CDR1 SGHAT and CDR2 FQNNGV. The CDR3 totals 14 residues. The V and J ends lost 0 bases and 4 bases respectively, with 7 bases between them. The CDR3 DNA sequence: TGTGCCAGCAGCTTAGACAGGGTGAATCAGCCCCAGCATTTT. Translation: CASSLDRVNQPQHF.

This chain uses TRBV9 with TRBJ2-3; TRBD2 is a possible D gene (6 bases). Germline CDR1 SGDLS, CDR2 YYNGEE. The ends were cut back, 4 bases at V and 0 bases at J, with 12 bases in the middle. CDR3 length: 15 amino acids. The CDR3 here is CASSLGLVSTDTQYF. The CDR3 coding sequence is TGTGCCAGCAGCCTGGGACTGGTTAGCACAGATACGCAGTATTTT. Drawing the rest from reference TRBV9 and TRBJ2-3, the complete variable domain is DSGVTQTPKHLITATGQRVTLRCSPRSGDLSVYWYQQSLDQGLQFLIQYYNGEERAKGNILERFSAQQFPDLHSELNLSSLELGDSALYFCASSLGLVSTDTQYFGPGTRLTVL.

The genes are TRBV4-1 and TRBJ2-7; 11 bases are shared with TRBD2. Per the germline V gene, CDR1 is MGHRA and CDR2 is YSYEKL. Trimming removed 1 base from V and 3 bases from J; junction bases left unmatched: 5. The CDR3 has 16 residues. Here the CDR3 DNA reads TGCGCCAGCAGCCAAGGCCTAGCGGGAGGTTACTACGAGCAGTACTTC. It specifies CASSQGLAGGYYEQYF.

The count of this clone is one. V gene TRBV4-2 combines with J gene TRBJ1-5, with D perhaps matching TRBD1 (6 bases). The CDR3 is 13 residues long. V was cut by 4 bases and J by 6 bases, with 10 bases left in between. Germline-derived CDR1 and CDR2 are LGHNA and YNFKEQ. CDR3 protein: CASSPQGSQPQHF. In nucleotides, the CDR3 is TGTGCCAGCAGCCCACAGGGAAGTCAGCCCCAGCATTTT.

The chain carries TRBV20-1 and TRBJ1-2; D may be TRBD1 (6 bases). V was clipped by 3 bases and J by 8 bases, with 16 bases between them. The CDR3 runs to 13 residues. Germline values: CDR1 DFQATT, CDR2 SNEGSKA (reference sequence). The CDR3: CSASTGGARGYTF. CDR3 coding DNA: TGCAGTGCTAGTACGGGGGGGGCGCGGGGCTACACCTTC.

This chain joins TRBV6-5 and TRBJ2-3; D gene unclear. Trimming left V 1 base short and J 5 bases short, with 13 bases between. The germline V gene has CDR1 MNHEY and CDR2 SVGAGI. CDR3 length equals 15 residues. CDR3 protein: CASSYYGRQIDTQYF. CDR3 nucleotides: TGTGCCAGCAGTTACTACGGCCGTCAAATAGATACGCAGTATTTT.

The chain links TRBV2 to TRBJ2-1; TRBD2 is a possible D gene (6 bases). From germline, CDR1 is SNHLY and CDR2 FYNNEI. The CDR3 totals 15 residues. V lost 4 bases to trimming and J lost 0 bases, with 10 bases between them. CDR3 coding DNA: TGTGCCAGCAGTGGCGACGGGGGCTCCTACAATGAGCAGTTCTTC. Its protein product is CASSGDGGSYNEQFF.

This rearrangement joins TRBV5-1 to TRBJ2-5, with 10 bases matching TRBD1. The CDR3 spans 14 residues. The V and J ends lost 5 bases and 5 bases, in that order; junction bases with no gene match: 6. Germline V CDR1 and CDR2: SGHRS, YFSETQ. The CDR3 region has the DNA TGCGCCAGCAGGTCCGGGACAGGGGAGGAGACCCAGTACTTC. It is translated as CASRSGTGEETQYF.

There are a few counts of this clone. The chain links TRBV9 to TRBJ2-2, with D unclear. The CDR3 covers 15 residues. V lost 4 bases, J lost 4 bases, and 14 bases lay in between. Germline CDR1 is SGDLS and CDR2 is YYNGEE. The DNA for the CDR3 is TGTGCCAGCAGCCCCGGACCTCGAGGCACCGGGGAGCTGTTTTTT. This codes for CASSPGPRGTGELFF.

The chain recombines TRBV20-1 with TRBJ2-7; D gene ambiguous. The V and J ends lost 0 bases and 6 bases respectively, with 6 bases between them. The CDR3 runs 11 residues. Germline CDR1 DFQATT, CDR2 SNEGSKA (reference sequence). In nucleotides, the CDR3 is TGCAGTGCTAGAGATGTCCCCGAGCAGTACTTC. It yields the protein CSARDVPEQYF.

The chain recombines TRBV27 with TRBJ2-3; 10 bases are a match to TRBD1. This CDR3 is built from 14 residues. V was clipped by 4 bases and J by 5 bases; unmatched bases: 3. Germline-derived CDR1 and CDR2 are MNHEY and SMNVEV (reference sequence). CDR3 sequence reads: CASSWDRGEDTQYF. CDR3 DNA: TGTGCCAGCAGTTGGGACAGGGGAGAAGATACGCAGTATTTT.

The CDR3 coding sequence is TGTGCCACCCAAACGGGGTACAATGAGCAGTTCTTC. It encodes CATQTGYNEQFF. The chain uses TRBV27 and TRBJ2-1; D is perhaps TRBD2 (5 bases). The CDR3 contains 12 residues. Trimming removed 10 bases from V and 4 bases from J, with 11 bases in between. CDR1 is MNHEY, CDR2 SMNVEV, per germline (reference sequence).

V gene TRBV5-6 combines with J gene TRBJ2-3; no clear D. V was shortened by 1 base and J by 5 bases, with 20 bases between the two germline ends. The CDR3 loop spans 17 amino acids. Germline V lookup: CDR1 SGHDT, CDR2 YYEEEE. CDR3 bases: TGTGCCAGCAGCTTGTTCACCTCGGCAAGGTTCCTAGATACGCAGTATTTT. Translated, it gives CASSLFTSARFLDTQYF.

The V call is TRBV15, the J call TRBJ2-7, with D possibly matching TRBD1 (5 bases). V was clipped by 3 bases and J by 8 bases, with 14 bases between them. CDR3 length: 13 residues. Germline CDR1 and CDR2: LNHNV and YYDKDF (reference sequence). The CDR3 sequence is CATSRSTEPQQYF. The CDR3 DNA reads TGTGCCACCAGCAGGTCGACAGAGCCTCAGCAGTACTTC.

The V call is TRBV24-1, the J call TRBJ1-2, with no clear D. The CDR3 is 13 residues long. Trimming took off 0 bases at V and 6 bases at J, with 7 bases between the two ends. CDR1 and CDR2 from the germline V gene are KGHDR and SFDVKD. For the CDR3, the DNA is TGTGCCACCAGTGATTTGGGTTTCAATGGCTACACCTTC. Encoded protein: CATSDLGFNGYTF.

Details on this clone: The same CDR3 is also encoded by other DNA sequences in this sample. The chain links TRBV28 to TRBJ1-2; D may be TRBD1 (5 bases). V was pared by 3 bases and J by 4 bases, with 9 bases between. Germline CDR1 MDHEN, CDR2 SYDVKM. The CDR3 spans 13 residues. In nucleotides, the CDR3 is TGTGCCAGCAGTTTGGGGCGTTCCTATGGCTACACCTTC. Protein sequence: CASSLGRSYGYTF.

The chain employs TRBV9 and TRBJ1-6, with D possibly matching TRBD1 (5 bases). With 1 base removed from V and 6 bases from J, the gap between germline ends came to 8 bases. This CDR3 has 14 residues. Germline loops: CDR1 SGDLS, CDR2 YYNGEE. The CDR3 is CASSVSGSNSPLHF. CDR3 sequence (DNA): TGTGCCAGCAGCGTATCAGGGAGTAATTCACCCCTCCACTTT.

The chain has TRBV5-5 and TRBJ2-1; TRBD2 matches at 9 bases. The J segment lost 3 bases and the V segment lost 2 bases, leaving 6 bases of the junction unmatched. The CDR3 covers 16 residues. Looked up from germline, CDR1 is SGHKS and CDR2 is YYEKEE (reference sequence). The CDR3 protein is CASSFGLAGNYNEQFF. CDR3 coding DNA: TGTGCCAGCAGCTTTGGCCTAGCGGGAAACTACAATGAGCAGTTCTTC.

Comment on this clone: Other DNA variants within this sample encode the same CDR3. The CDR3 loop is CASSSRTDTQYF. CDR3 bases: TGTGCCAGCAGTTCGCGCACAGATACGCAGTATTTT. V and J are TRBV27 and TRBJ2-3; D unclear. V lost 4 bases to trimming and J lost 1 base, with 3 bases between them. The CDR3 extends over 12 amino acids. Germline CDR1 MNHEY, CDR2 SMNVEV (reference sequence).

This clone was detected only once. CDR3 sequence reads: CASSKKLGDREVNSPLHF. The CDR3, as DNA: TGTGCCAGCAGCAAAAAGCTTGGGGACAGGGAGGTAAATTCACCCCTCCACTTT. The gene calls are TRBV21-1 and TRBJ1-6; TRBD1 reflects the table's D call only, with no check against the DNA. TRBV21-1 is designated a pseudogene. CDR3 length: 18 residues.

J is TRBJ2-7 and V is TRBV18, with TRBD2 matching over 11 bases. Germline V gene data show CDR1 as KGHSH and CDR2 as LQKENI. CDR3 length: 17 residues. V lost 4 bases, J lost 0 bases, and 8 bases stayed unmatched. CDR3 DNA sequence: TGTGCCAGCTCACAGTTAGCGGGAGGGCCCAGCTCCTACGAGCAGTACTTC. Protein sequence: CASSQLAGGPSSYEQYF.

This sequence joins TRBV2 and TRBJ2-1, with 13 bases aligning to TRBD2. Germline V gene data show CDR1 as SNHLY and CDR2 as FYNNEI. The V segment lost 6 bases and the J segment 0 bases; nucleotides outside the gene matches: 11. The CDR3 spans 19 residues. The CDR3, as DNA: TGTGCCAGCAGGAGGACCGGGACTAGCGGGAAGAGCTCCTACAATGAGCAGTTCTTC. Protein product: CASRRTGTSGKSSYNEQFF.

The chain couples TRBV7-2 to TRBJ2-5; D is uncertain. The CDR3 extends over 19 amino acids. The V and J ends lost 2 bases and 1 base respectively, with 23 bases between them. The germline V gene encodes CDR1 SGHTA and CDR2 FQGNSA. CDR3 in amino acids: CASSLRPLLGTNSQETQYF. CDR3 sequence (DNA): TGTGCCAGCAGCTTAAGGCCCCTTCTGGGTACTAACTCCCAAGAGACCCAGTACTTC. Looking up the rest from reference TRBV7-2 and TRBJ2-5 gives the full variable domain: GAGVSQSPSNKVTEKGKDVELRCDPISGHTALYWYRQSLGQGLEFLIYFQGNSAPDKSGLPSDRFSAERTGGSVSTLTIQRTQQEDSAVYLCASSLRPLLGTNSQETQYFGPGTRLLVL.

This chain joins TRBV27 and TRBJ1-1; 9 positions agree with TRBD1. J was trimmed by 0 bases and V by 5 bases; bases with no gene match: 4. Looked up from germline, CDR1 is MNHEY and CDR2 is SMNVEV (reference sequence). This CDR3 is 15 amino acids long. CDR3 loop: CASSLRQGVNTEAFF. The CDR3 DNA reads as TGTGCCAGCAGTCTCCGACAGGGGGTGAACACTGAAGCTTTCTTT.

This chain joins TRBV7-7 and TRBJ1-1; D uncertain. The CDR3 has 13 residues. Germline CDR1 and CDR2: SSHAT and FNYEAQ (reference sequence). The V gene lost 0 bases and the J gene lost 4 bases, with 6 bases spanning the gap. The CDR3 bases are TGTGCCAGCAGCTTAGCGATTAGCACTGAAGCTTTCTTT. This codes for CASSLAISTEAFF.

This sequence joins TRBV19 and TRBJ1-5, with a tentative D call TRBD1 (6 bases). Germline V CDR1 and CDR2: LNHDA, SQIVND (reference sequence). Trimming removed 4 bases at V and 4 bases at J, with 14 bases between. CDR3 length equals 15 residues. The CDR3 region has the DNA TGTGCCAGTAGTAAGTGGACAGATAAGAATCAGCCCCAGCATTTT. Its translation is CASSKWTDKNQPQHF.

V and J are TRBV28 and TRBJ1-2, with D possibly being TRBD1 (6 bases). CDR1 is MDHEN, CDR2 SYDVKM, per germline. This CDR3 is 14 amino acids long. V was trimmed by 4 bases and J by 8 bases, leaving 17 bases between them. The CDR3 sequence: CASSSHRYRDGYTF. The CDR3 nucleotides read TGTGCCAGCAGTTCCCACCGTTACAGGGACGGCTACACCTTC.

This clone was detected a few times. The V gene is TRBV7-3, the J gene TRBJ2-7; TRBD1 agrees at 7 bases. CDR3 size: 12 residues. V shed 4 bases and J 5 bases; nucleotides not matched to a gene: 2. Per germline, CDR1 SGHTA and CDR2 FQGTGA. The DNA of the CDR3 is TGTGCCAGCAGCTGGGACAGCAACGAGCAGTACTTC. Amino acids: CASSWDSNEQYF.